The next 17 T cell receptor beta chains were all read from a single sample in a study of post-analysis software for immune sequencing data. General study findings and limits: Four or five TRBV segments (TRBV5-6, TRBV5-1 and TRBV20-1 among them) occurred more frequently in patients than in controls.

Carried by the TCR beta cDNA libraries were unique molecular identifiers. TCRdb analysed the PCR reads with MiXCR anew, one entry per CDR3 protein. The repertoire has roughly 600,000 distinct CDR3 sequences, 44% of them found once; the top ten carry 1.7%. Their cognate antigens are unknown. Sequenced input: blood. All receptors come from a girl between 10 and 17 years old with multiple sclerosis.

The chain recombines TRBV9 with TRBJ2-1; D may correspond to TRBD1 or TRBD2 (6 bases each). Trimming took off 4 bases at V and 6 bases at J, with 20 bases between the two ends. Germline CDR1 SGDLS, CDR2 YYNGEE. The CDR3 has 16 amino acids. For the CDR3, the DNA is TGTGCCAGCAGCTGGGGGACAAGCGGAGGGTTCAATGAGCAGTTCTTC. Translating gives CASSWGTSGGFNEQFF.

In this sample, this clonotype turned up a few times. The CDR3 loop reads CARSGTHSNQPQHF. CDR3 sequence (DNA): TGTGCCCGCTCCGGGACGCATAGCAATCAGCCCCAGCATTTT. J is TRBJ1-5 and V is TRBV21-1; TRBD1, as called in the table, went unchecked against the DNA. TRBV21-1 is recorded as a pseudogene. This CDR3 is built from 14 residues.

This clonotype occurred many times. The CDR3 loop reads CASSLTDNYGYTF. CDR3 nucleotide sequence: TGTGCCAGCAGCTTAACAGATAACTATGGCTACACCTTC. The chain recombines TRBV5-8 with TRBJ1-2; no clear D. The germline V gene encodes CDR1 SGHTS and CDR2 YDEGEE. Trimming removed 2 bases from V and 1 base from J, with 6 bases in between. This CDR3 contains 13 residues.

Only a few counts were recorded for this clonotype. Written as DNA, the CDR3 is TGTGCCAGCACCCCCGGACTAGGGAGCTCCTACAATGAGCAGTTCTTC. It specifies CASTPGLGSSYNEQFF. The chain has TRBV4-2 and TRBJ2-1; TRBD2 agrees at 7 bases. The V gene end was trimmed by 7 bases and the J gene end by 0 bases; junction bases not matched to a gene: 9. Per the germline V gene, CDR1 is LGHNA and CDR2 is YNFKEQ. The CDR3 extends over 16 amino acids.

V and J are TRBV7-8 and TRBJ2-7, with TRBD2 identical over 11 bases. The CDR3 runs to 17 residues. Germline-derived CDR1 and CDR2 are SGHVS and FQNEAQ. The V gene end was trimmed by 3 bases and the J gene end by 3 bases; junction bases not matched to a gene: 10. Here the CDR3 DNA reads TGTGCCAGCAGCTTTGCCCGTAGCGGGAGGGCATTCTACGAGCAGTACTTC. Translated: CASSFARSGRAFYEQYF.

The CDR3 protein is CASNKIGSGANVLTF. The CDR3 DNA follows: TGTGCCAGCAATAAGATCGGGAGCGGGGCCAACGTCCTGACTTTC. This chain joins TRBV6-1 and TRBJ2-6, with D possibly TRBD2 on 6 matching bases. The CDR3 loop spans 15 amino acids. V dropped 7 bases and J dropped 4 bases, with 14 bases sitting between them. CDR1 is MNHNS and CDR2 is SASEGT in the germline V gene.

V gene TRBV15 combines with J gene TRBJ1-2, with 8 bases identical to TRBD1. There are 16 residues in the CDR3. CDR1 and CDR2 (germline): LNHNV, YYDKDF (reference sequence). The J segment lost 11 bases and the V segment lost 0 bases, leaving 14 bases of the junction unmatched. The CDR3 coding sequence is TGTGCCACCAGCAGAGATTATTCTGAGACAGGGGTTCAATACACCTTC. Translating it yields CATSRDYSETGVQYTF.

In its sample, this clonotype was seen a few times. V gene TRBV20-1 combines with J gene TRBJ2-5; D is perhaps TRBD1 (5 bases). CDR3 size: 12 residues. The germline gives CDR1 DFQATT, CDR2 SNEGSKA (reference sequence). V was pared by 2 bases and J by 7 bases, with 11 bases between. This chain's CDR3 is CSARFPQGTQYF. The CDR3 DNA reads as TGCAGTGCTAGATTCCCCCAGGGGACCCAGTACTTC.

The table lists this clonotype with a few counts. The chain joins TRBV4-1 to TRBJ1-1; no firm D call. V dropped 1 base and J dropped 1 base, with 10 bases sitting between them. The germline V gene encodes CDR1 MGHRA and CDR2 YSYEKL. CDR3 length: 15 amino acids. The CDR3 region is CASSQVVRSNTEAFF. The CDR3 DNA is TGCGCCAGCAGCCAAGTCGTCAGGTCGAACACTGAAGCTTTCTTT.

V gene TRBV7-9 combines with J gene TRBJ2-7; D ambiguous. CDR3 length: 13 residues. Germline values: CDR1 SEHNR, CDR2 FQNEAQ (reference sequence). Deletions cut 7 bases from V and 3 bases from J, with 13 bases between. The CDR3 sequence is CASTYGIGYEQYF. The CDR3 nucleotides are TGTGCCAGCACGTATGGGATAGGCTACGAGCAGTACTTC.

The genes are TRBV5-1 and TRBJ1-2; no definite D call. The CDR3 sequence is 15 residues long. Germline loops: CDR1 SGHRS, CDR2 YFSETQ. V was cut by 1 base and J by 6 bases, with 16 bases left in between. CDR3 residues: CASSLSLAGENGYTF. The CDR3, as DNA: TGCGCCAGCAGCTTGTCTCTAGCGGGAGAAAATGGCTACACCTTC. Full variable domain (remainder filled in from reference TRBV5-1 and TRBJ1-2): KAGVTQTPRYLIKTRGQQVTLSCSPISGHRSVSWYQQTPGQGLQFLFEYFSETQRNKGNFPGRFSGRQFSNSRSEMNVSTLELGDSALYLCASSLSLAGENGYTFGSGTRLTVV.

V usage is TRBV6-1 and J usage is TRBJ2-1; TRBD1 matches 11 bases. The trim removed 4 bases at V and 10 bases at J, leaving 9 bases unmatched. The CDR3 runs to 15 residues. CDR1 MNHNS and CDR2 SASEGT come from the germline V gene. The CDR3 spells CASSGPLWTGGEQFF. The CDR3 DNA is TGTGCCAGCAGTGGACCCCTCTGGACAGGGGGCGAGCAGTTCTTC.

The CDR3 region has the DNA TGTGCCAGCAGTGAGTTAGGGGAGACCCAGTACTTC. Encoded protein: CASSELGETQYF. The J gene is TRBJ2-5, the V gene TRBV27, with D unclear. The CDR3 consists of 12 residues. Deletions cut 5 bases from V and 5 bases from J, with 9 bases between. CDR1 MNHEY and CDR2 SMNVEV come from the germline V gene (reference sequence).

J is TRBJ1-2 and V is TRBV5-5; TRBD1 might be the D (5 bases). The CDR3 runs 14 residues. The V gene lost 4 bases and the J gene lost 4 bases, with 14 bases spanning the gap. Germline CDR1 is SGHKS and CDR2 is YYEKEE (reference sequence). The CDR3 region is CASSNPGRIYGYTF. CDR3 nucleotides: TGTGCCAGCAGCAATCCGGGACGGATCTATGGCTACACCTTC.

The V and J genes are TRBV10-3 and TRBJ2-7; 8 bases are a match to TRBD1. J lost 5 bases, V lost 0 bases, and 6 bases had no gene match. This CDR3 is 15 amino acids long. Looked up from germline, CDR1 is ENHRY and CDR2 is SYGVKD. CDR3 nucleotides: TGTGCCATCAGTGAGTCGGGCAGGGGGCTTAACGAGCAGTACTTC. Its protein product is CAISESGRGLNEQYF.

V gene TRBV12-3 or TRBV12-4 combines with J gene TRBJ2-4; 9 positions match TRBD1. The ends lost 3 bases at V and 9 bases at J; junction bases unmatched: 12. This CDR3 region has 16 residues. Here the CDR3 DNA reads TGTGCCAGCAGTTTGCCCCGGACAGGGGCCTCCCCCATTCAGTACTTC. This gives the protein CASSLPRTGASPIQYF.

V and J are TRBV3-1 and TRBJ2-5, with a weak D call TRBD1 (6 bases). Germline V gene lookup returns CDR1 LGHDT and CDR2 YNNKEL (reference sequence). The germline V and J ends were trimmed by 8 bases and 2 bases, with 6 bases remaining between them. The CDR3 covers 11 residues. In DNA, the CDR3 is TGTGCCAGCGGACAGCAAGAGACCCAGTACTTC. Residues: CASGQQETQYF.